This T cell receptor beta chain derives from a study of T cells in Graves' hyperthyroidism and ophthalmopathy. Uncontrolled infection, other autoimmune disease, pregnancy or lactation led to exclusion. Fresh 10 ml peripheral blood yielded PBMCs. What was amplified from RNA transcripts were TCR beta CDR3 regions. A first-round RT-PCR of the TCR CDR3 used the HTBI primer set. MiXCR, run by TCRdb on the multiplex PCR reads, gives a single entry per CDR3 protein. The sample has about 110,000 distinct CDR3 sequences; approximately 15% are singletons. This clonotype was seen repeatedly, ten times or more. Its target is unknown. General study points: Separating ophthalmopathy from stable hyperthyroidism was achieved by a 13 V-J model.

Material: blood. This receptor was identified in a woman in her 50s with Graves' hyperthyroidism.

The CDR3 sequence: CASSPGSLYQPQHF. Written as DNA, the CDR3 is TGTGCCAGCAGTCCGGGTTCTTTGTATCAGCCCCAGCATTTT. The rearrangement joins TRBV28 to TRBJ1-5, with D hard to call. Germline V lookup: CDR1 MDHEN, CDR2 SYDVKM. This CDR3 spans 14 amino acids. Deletions cut 5 bases from V and 5 bases from J, with 13 bases between.